The present entry profiles one TCR beta chain with its context. What this receptor recognizes is not known. No base-level quality is on record; no much larger clone is a single base apart. This specimen comes from a study of blood T cells in healthy people across ages (dated by TCRdb to the mid-2010s). Some background on the complete study: Template switching captured roughly one uniquely barcoded TCR beta cDNA molecule per two T cells in model experiments. The donors were divided into four age groups: young (average around 17 years), middle-aged (around 37), aged (about 56) and long-lived (82). To track age-related changes in TCR beta repertoire diversity, the study relied on deep sequencing normalized with unique cDNA molecular identifiers. To avoid experimental bias, donors of different ages were distributed randomly across sequencing lanes. The study analyzed two additional independent replicas of 1 million unique cDNA reads from the same blood draw for two donors, one aged 18 to 30 and one aged 80 or older.

For CDR1 and CDR2, the germline V gene lists SGHTA and FQGTGA. From cysteine to phenylalanine, the CDR3 is 14 amino acids long. Only the CDR3 portion is preserved as DNA: 42 bases, with reading frame beginning at the first base. The junction shows trimming of 6 bases on V and 8 bases on J, and the gene matches do not reach 8 bases of it. The library was produced with 5' RACE. Sequencing relied on an Illumina HiSeq 2500. A second PCR of roughly 7 to 12 cycles was run with a J-beta primer mix and a sample-barcoded 5' primer. A template-switch 5' adaptor carrying 12 random nucleotides introduced a unique molecular identifier onto each TCR beta cDNA molecule. At least 2.5 million CDR3-containing paired-end reads were obtained from each sample. All of the RNA was converted into first-strand cDNA using the Mint cDNA synthesis kit, with a TRBC-specific oligonucleotide serving as the primer. Following uracil-DNA glycosylase treatment, all cDNA underwent a first 18-cycle PCR with the universal primers M1SS and BC2_uni_R. The authors processed their data as follows. For normalization, 1 million high-quality reads were randomly selected from each sample, with every read carrying a distinct molecular identifier. Instead of being binned into consensus sequences, reads that shared molecular identifiers were thrown out. CDR3 identification, clonotype clustering and error correction used MiTCR with a Q25 quality threshold and the strictest error-elimination algorithm. A nonparametric unseen species model using Euler transformation provided a lower-bound estimate of total TCR beta diversity. TCRdb redid the processing of the public reads, applying fastp at Q25 and MiXCR, and retained in-frame beta chains. CDR3 protein duplicates are merged, each entry listing the most common genes and DNA. The V and J calls come from TCRdb's annotation, not from the publication. The sample yields hundreds of thousands of distinct CDR3 sequences; around 21% were counted once. In total, the top ten clones hold about 3.6% of the sample.

Points the paper makes about the study in general: Because donor CMV infection status was unknown, age-related changes in expanded clonotypes were potentially confounded. Bulk unsorted PBMC profiling prevented conclusive comparison of naive and antigen-experienced compartments. Estimates of total diversity based on one million sequenced T cells were considered lower bounds and underestimates. Observed TCR beta diversity correlated strongly with the percentage of naive T cells measured by flow cytometry. Observed TCR beta diversity per million T cells fell roughly linearly with age, and a significant reduction was already apparent by age roughly 40. Compared with the aged group, the long-lived group had more naive CD4+ T cells, fewer expanded clones and increased TCR diversity, suggesting age selection.

The donors were about 40 Caucasian individuals from Russia, aged about 6 to 100 years, who were systemically healthy. Each donor gave approximately 9.3 milliliters of peripheral blood, collected into EDTA-treated Vacutainer tubes. Ficoll-Paque density-gradient centrifugation was used to isolate PBMCs, with at least 7 million per sample. Trizol reagent was used to extract total RNA from PBMCs, with at least 5 micrograms per sample. The percentages of naive CD45RAhigh/CD27high T cells were determined by flow cytometry on a PBMC aliquot from every donor. The origin of this receptor is a man aged 65 to 85 in good health. Recombination connected TRBV7-3 to TRBJ2-4; 9 nucleotides in the junction match TRBD1. Sequencing input: blood. CDR3 sequence: CASSLTGGLDIQYF. At the DNA level, the sequence is TGTGCCAGCAGTTTGACAGGGGGGCTCGACATTCAGTACTTC. The variable domain in full, with residues beyond the CDR3 obtained from the reference TRBV7-3 and TRBJ2-4 genes, is GAGVSQTPSNKVTEKGKYVELRCDPISGHTALYWYRQSLGQGPEFLIYFQGTGAADDSGLPNDRFFAVRPEGSVSTLKIQRTERGDSAVYLCASSLTGGLDIQYFGAGTRLSVL.